The clone carrying this T cell receptor (beta chain) was picked up many times. These data are taken from a study of blood T cell repertoires in COVID-19. At the level of the study: Samples representing acute and convalescent COVID-19 were sourced from the United States, Italy and Spain. T cells, B-cell-depleted T cells, or PBMCs supplied cDNA or gDNA.

As originally analysed: The assay estimated nucleated cells by amplifying reference gene primers. TCRdb keeps only in-frame clones here, not all; method: immunoSEQ multiplex PCR. V, J and clone size reflect that table, while D and trimming were determined from the DNA. Here the sample spans fewer than 200,000 clones, 82% being singletons. The germline gives CDR1 SGHDT, CDR2 YYEEEE. The CDR3 runs 15 residues. V lost 0 bases and J lost 3, with 12 bases in between. Followed longitudinally, the Seattle patients had been enrolled during active infection. The clonotype comes from a woman in her forties with COVID-19, enrolled during active disease. The chain is built from TRBV5-6 and TRBJ1-2, with TRBD1 as a possible D gene (5 bases). The sequencing input was peripheral blood. CDR3 loop: CASSLVGPGDYGYTF. CDR3 coding DNA: TGTGCCAGCAGCTTGGTGGGACCGGGAGACTATGGCTACACCTTC.